This T cell receptor (beta chain) originates from a study of regulatory dendritic cells for organ transplantation. Overall study context: LPS was added to dendritic cell cultures on day 6.

As for this clone: Its antigen is unknown.

Sequenced by immunoSEQ multiplex PCR; TCRdb stores in-frame clones only, minus some. The sample carries some 11,000 clones, more than 75% recorded once. CFSE-labeled sorted T cells met regulatory or mature dendritic cells for 4 to 6 days. CD4+ or CD8+ T cells were sorted as naive CD45RA+ or memory CD45RO+. This TCR derives from a human donor in good health. Source material: naive CD8+ T cells from blood cultured with regulatory dendritic cells. Described subset: CD45RA+ naive T cells.

CDR3 DNA: TGTGCCAGCAGTTACGGGACAGTCTTATCGGGACTGTTTTTT. This codes for CASSYGTVLSGLFF. V usage is TRBV7-2 and J usage is TRBJ1-4; 7 nucleotides align to TRBD1. The trim removed 6 bases at V and 13 bases at J, leaving 14 bases unmatched. CDR1 SGHTA and CDR2 FQGNSA come from the germline V gene. The CDR3 spans 14 residues.